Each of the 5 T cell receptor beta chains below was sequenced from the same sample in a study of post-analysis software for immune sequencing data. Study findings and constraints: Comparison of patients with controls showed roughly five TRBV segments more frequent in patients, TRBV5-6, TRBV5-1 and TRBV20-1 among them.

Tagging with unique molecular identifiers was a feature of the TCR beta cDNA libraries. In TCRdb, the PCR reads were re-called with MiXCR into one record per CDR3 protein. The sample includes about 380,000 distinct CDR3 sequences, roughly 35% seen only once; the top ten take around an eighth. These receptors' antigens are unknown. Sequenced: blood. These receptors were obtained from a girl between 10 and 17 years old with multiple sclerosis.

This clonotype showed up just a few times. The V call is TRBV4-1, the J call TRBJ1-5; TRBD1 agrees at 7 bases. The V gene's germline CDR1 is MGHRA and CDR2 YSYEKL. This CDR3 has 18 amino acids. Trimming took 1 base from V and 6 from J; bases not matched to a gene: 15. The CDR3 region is CASSQVSIATGKGQPQHF. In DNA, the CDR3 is TGCGCCAGCAGCCAAGTCTCCATAGCGACAGGGAAGGGTCAGCCCCAGCATTTT.

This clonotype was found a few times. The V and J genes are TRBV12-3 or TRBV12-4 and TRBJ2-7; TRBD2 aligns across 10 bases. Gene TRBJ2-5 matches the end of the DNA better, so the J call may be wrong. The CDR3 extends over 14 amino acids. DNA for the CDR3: TGTGCCAGCAGTTTTGGACTAGCGGAAGAGACCCAGTACTTC. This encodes CASSFGLAEETQYF.

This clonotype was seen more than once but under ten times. In DNA form, the CDR3 reads TGCGCCAGCAGCTTGGCGATACAAGAGACCCAGTACTTC. Encoded protein: CASSLAIQETQYF. The chain employs TRBV5-1 and TRBJ2-5; D uncertain. The CDR3 is 13 residues long. Looked up from germline, CDR1 is SGHRS and CDR2 is YFSETQ. Trimming pared 0 bases from V and 2 bases from J, leaving 5 bases between.

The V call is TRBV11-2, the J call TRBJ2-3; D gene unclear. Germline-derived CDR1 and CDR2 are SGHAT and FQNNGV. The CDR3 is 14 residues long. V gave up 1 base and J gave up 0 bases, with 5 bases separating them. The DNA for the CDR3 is TGTGCCAGCAGCTTAGTTCGGAGCACAGATACGCAGTATTTT. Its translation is CASSLVRSTDTQYF.

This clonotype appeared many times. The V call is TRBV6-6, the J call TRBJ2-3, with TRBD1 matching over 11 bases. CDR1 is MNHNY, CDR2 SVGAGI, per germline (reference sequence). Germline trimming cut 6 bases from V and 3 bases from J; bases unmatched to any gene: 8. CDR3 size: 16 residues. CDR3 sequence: CASSPPGQGVTDTQYF. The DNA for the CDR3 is TGTGCCAGCAGCCCCCCGGGACAGGGGGTAACAGATACGCAGTATTTT.